These 24 T cell receptor beta chains were all obtained from the same sample, sequenced in a study of T cell responses to AZD1222 COVID-19 vaccine. Assay: immunoSEQ multiplex PCR; the TCRdb copy retains only in-frame clones and omits some. The sample has about 120,000 clones, approximately 84% seen once; the top ten hold 7.7%. The input for sequencing was peripheral blood, taken on day 0 of AZD1222 vaccination. Receptor source: an adult in good health.

The V gene is TRBV6-2 or TRBV6-3, the J gene TRBJ1-4, with D uncertain. The V gene lost 1 base and the J gene lost 7 bases, with 16 bases spanning the gap. Per germline, CDR1 MNHEY and CDR2 SVGEGT. This CDR3 comprises 16 residues. The CDR3 is CASSYFPGHRGEKLFF. CDR3 coding DNA: TGTGCCAGCAGTTACTTCCCAGGCCACCGCGGTGAAAAACTGTTTTTT.

This rearrangement joins TRBV19 to TRBJ2-3; TRBD2 is a possible D gene (6 bases). This CDR3 spans 16 amino acids. The V end was cut by 3 bases, the J end by 3 bases, with 16 bases between. The germline CDR1 and CDR2 sequences are LNHDA and SQIVND (reference sequence). Here the CDR3 DNA reads TGTGCCAGTAGTATGCCCCAGATGGGGAGGACAGATACGCAGTATTTT. Its protein product is CASSMPQMGRTDTQYF.

This sequence joins TRBV6-4 and TRBJ1-2; no definite D call. Trimming removed 0 bases at V and 6 bases at J, with 23 bases between. CDR3 length: 18 amino acids. Germline CDR1 reads MRHNA; CDR2 reads SNTAGT. For the CDR3, the DNA is TGTGCCAGCAGTGACTCGATTGGTCCTCTCGGGGTGGTTGATGGCTACACCTTC. Protein: CASSDSIGPLGVVDGYTF.

The chain uses TRBV12-3 or TRBV12-4 and TRBJ1-1; D gene unclear. The CDR3 consists of 11 residues. V was clipped by 7 bases and J by 1 base, with 4 bases between them. CDR3: CASNTNTEAFF. CDR3 in DNA: TGTGCCAGCAACACGAACACTGAAGCTTTCTTT.

V is TRBV6-1 and J is TRBJ1-2; 7 nucleotides line up with TRBD1. J was trimmed by 2 bases and V by 0 bases; bases with no gene match: 3. The V gene's germline CDR1 is MNHNS and CDR2 SASEGT. CDR3 size: 15 residues. The CDR3 reads CASSEAPTGNYGYTF. DNA of the CDR3: TGTGCCAGCAGTGAAGCCCCGACAGGGAACTATGGCTACACCTTC.

A few counts support this clone. The chain links TRBV27 to TRBJ1-5, with D unresolved. The germline CDR1 and CDR2 sequences are MNHEY and SMNVEV (reference sequence). The CDR3 contains 13 residues. V was clipped by 2 bases and J by 13 bases, with 15 bases between them. The CDR3 spells CASSLGGPYTQHF. The CDR3 DNA sequence: TGTGCCAGCAGTTTAGGCGGGCCTTACACGCAGCATTTT.

This clone was observed a few times. This chain joins TRBV13 and TRBJ2-1, with D tentatively TRBD2 (5 bases). This CDR3 has 15 amino acids. The V gene's germline CDR1 is PRHDT and CDR2 FYEKMQ (reference sequence). V was trimmed by 2 bases and J by 6 bases, leaving 14 bases between them. CDR3 loop: CASSLRTGWGNEQFF. The CDR3, as DNA: TGTGCCAGCAGCTTACGCACGGGGTGGGGCAATGAGCAGTTCTTC.

The chain recombines TRBV19 with TRBJ2-7, with D unresolved. CDR3 size: 14 residues. Germline V gene sequence: CDR1 LNHDA, CDR2 SQIVND (reference sequence). Trimming stripped 6 bases from V and 1 base from J, with 13 bases between. CDR3: CASSPRAASYEQYF. CDR3 coding DNA: TGTGCCAGTAGCCCCCGAGCCGCTTCCTACGAGCAGTACTTC.

V is TRBV30 and J is TRBJ1-1; 7 nucleotides match TRBD1. Trimming removed 3 bases from V and 1 base from J; junction bases left unmatched: 14. The CDR3 has 17 residues. Looked up from germline, CDR1 is GTSNPN and CDR2 is SVGIG (reference sequence). The CDR3 protein is CAWRPPGQRATNTEAFF. CDR3 bases: TGTGCCTGGAGGCCCCCGGGACAGCGTGCTACGAACACTGAAGCTTTCTTT.

V usage is TRBV5-1 and J usage is TRBJ2-6; D ambiguous. This CDR3 contains 18 residues. V lost 2 bases and J lost 0, with 15 bases in between. The germline gives CDR1 SGHRS, CDR2 YFSETQ. The CDR3 reads CASSLTTDGFSGANVLTF. The CDR3 DNA is TGCGCCAGCAGCTTAACCACAGACGGATTCTCTGGGGCCAACGTCCTGACTTTC.

The V gene is TRBV19, the J gene TRBJ2-7, with unresolved D. Per the germline V gene, CDR1 is LNHDA and CDR2 is SQIVND (reference sequence). The CDR3 has 11 amino acids. V lost 9 bases and J 2 bases, leaving 8 bases between the germline ends. DNA of the CDR3: TGTGCCAGCTCTAATACCTACGAGCAGTACTTC. Its translation: CASSNTYEQYF.

This chain connects TRBV4-2 to TRBJ1-5, with 7 bases lining up with TRBD1. This CDR3 comprises 17 residues. Losses at the gene ends were 0 bases for V and 2 bases for J; bases not matched to a gene: 7. Germline CDR1 LGHNA, CDR2 YNFKEQ. CDR3 coding DNA: TGTGCCAGCAGCCAAGACTCAGGGGGTCGGGGCAATCAGCCCCAGCATTTT. Protein product: CASSQDSGGRGNQPQHF.

This clone was detected once. V is TRBV4-1 and J is TRBJ2-2, with D perhaps assigned TRBD1 or TRBD2 (5 bases each). Trimming stripped 0 bases from V and 5 bases from J, with 7 bases between. CDR1 MGHRA and CDR2 YSYEKL come from the germline V gene. The CDR3 is 14 amino acids. As DNA, the CDR3 is TGCGCCAGCAGCCAAGACGAGGGGACCGGGGAGCTGTTTTTT. This translates into CASSQDEGTGELFF.

This clone was seen once. This chain connects TRBV19 to TRBJ1-1; D is unclear. V lost 1 base, J lost 7 bases, and 7 bases lay in between. Looked up from germline, CDR1 is LNHDA and CDR2 is SQIVND (reference sequence). The CDR3 runs to 12 residues. CDR3 in DNA: TGTGCCAGTAGTATAGGAATTGGTGAAGCTTTCTTT. Amino acid sequence: CASSIGIGEAFF.

The rearrangement links TRBV14 to TRBJ2-5; 8 bases match TRBD1. Germline CDR1 and CDR2: SGHDN and FVKESK. V gave up 4 bases and J gave up 7 bases; unmatched junction bases: 8. This CDR3 region has 14 residues. DNA for the CDR3: TGTGCCAGCAGCCCAGGGACAGGAGGAGGGACCCAGTACTTC. It specifies CASSPGTGGGTQYF.

The V call is TRBV10-3, the J call TRBJ1-1, with a tentative D call TRBD1 (6 bases). This CDR3 region has 15 residues. Trimming removed 6 bases at V and 1 base at J, with 15 bases between. CDR1 is ENHRY and CDR2 is SYGVKD in the germline V gene. The CDR3, as DNA: TGTGCCATCAGAGTTGGCAGGGGTCAGAACACTGAAGCTTTCTTT. The encoded protein is CAIRVGRGQNTEAFF.

The V and J genes are TRBV30 and TRBJ2-1, with 9 bases lining up with TRBD2. This CDR3 has 18 amino acids. The trim removed 2 bases at V and 0 bases at J, leaving 11 bases unmatched. Germline values: CDR1 GTSNPN, CDR2 SVGIG (reference sequence). The CDR3 spells CAWSLGLAGRSSYNEQFF. The CDR3 region has the DNA TGTGCCTGGAGTCTCGGGCTAGCGGGGAGGAGCTCCTACAATGAGCAGTTCTTC. Full variable domain (missing parts from reference TRBV30 and TRBJ2-1): SQTIHQWPATLVQPVGSPLSLECTVEGTSNPNLYWYRQAAGRGLQLLFYSVGIGQISSEVPQNLSASRPQDRQFILSSKKLLLSDSGFYLCAWSLGLAGRSSYNEQFFGPGTRLTVL.

The chain employs TRBV5-6 and TRBJ1-2; perhaps TRBD1 as D (5 bases). Germline CDR1 SGHDT, CDR2 YYEEEE. The CDR3 has 14 amino acids. V was trimmed by 3 bases and J by 4 bases, leaving 13 bases between them. For the CDR3, the DNA is TGTGCCAGCAGCTCCACAGGTTTACGCTATGGCTACACCTTC. It encodes CASSSTGLRYGYTF.

The DNA for the CDR3 is TGTGCCAGTAGTCCCCAAGGTGGGGCCAACGTCCTGACTTTC. Residues: CASSPQGGANVLTF. This chain joins TRBV19 and TRBJ2-6, with D hard to call. The CDR3 is 14 amino acids. The V and J ends lost 5 bases and 3 bases respectively, with 8 bases between them. CDR1 LNHDA and CDR2 SQIVND come from the germline V gene (reference sequence).

The rearrangement joins TRBV19 to TRBJ1-1; possible D gene TRBD1, 6 bases. The CDR3 spans 12 residues. CDR1 and CDR2 (germline): LNHDA, SQIVND (reference sequence). The ends were cut back, 4 bases at V and 5 bases at J, with 8 bases in the middle. For the CDR3, the DNA is TGTGCCAGTAGTACCAGGGGAACTGAAGCTTTCTTT. This codes for CASSTRGTEAFF.

A remark on this clone: Other DNA sequences from this sample encode an identical CDR3 as well. CDR3: CASSPGTGQETQYF. The CDR3 DNA sequence: TGTGCCAGCTCACCCGGGACAGGCCAAGAGACCCAGTACTTC. This chain links TRBV18 with TRBJ2-5, with 8 bases identical to TRBD1. Germline V gene lookup returns CDR1 KGHSH and CDR2 LQKENI. V trimming: 3 bases; J trimming: 1 base; junction bases outside the gene matches: 1. The CDR3 contains 14 residues.

This clone was counted only a few times. J is TRBJ1-1 and V is TRBV19; possible D gene TRBD1, 6 bases. The germline CDR1 and CDR2 sequences are LNHDA and SQIVND (reference sequence). V gave up 5 bases and J gave up 2 bases, with 15 bases separating them. This CDR3 has 15 residues. CDR3 in amino acids: CASSGSGGRNTEAFF. The CDR3 DNA is TGTGCCAGTAGTGGCTCCGGGGGGCGCAACACTGAAGCTTTCTTT.

The chain is built from TRBV6-1 and TRBJ2-3, with TRBD2 matching 12 bases. Germline V gives CDR1 MNHNS, CDR2 SASEGT. V lost 10 bases, J lost 2 bases, and 4 bases stayed unmatched. The CDR3 has 14 residues. CDR3 sequence (DNA): TGTGCCACGAGGACTAGCGGGGACACAGATACGCAGTATTTT. This sequence encodes CATRTSGDTDTQYF.

J is TRBJ2-1 and V is TRBV11-3; D may be TRBD2 (6 bases). In germline, CDR1 is SGHNT, CDR2 YENEEA. The V and J ends lost 4 bases and 5 bases respectively, with 12 bases between them. CDR3 length: 14 residues. The CDR3 DNA reads TGTGCCAGCAGCTCGGGGACTCCGAACAATGAGCAGTTCTTC. This translates into CASSSGTPNNEQFF.